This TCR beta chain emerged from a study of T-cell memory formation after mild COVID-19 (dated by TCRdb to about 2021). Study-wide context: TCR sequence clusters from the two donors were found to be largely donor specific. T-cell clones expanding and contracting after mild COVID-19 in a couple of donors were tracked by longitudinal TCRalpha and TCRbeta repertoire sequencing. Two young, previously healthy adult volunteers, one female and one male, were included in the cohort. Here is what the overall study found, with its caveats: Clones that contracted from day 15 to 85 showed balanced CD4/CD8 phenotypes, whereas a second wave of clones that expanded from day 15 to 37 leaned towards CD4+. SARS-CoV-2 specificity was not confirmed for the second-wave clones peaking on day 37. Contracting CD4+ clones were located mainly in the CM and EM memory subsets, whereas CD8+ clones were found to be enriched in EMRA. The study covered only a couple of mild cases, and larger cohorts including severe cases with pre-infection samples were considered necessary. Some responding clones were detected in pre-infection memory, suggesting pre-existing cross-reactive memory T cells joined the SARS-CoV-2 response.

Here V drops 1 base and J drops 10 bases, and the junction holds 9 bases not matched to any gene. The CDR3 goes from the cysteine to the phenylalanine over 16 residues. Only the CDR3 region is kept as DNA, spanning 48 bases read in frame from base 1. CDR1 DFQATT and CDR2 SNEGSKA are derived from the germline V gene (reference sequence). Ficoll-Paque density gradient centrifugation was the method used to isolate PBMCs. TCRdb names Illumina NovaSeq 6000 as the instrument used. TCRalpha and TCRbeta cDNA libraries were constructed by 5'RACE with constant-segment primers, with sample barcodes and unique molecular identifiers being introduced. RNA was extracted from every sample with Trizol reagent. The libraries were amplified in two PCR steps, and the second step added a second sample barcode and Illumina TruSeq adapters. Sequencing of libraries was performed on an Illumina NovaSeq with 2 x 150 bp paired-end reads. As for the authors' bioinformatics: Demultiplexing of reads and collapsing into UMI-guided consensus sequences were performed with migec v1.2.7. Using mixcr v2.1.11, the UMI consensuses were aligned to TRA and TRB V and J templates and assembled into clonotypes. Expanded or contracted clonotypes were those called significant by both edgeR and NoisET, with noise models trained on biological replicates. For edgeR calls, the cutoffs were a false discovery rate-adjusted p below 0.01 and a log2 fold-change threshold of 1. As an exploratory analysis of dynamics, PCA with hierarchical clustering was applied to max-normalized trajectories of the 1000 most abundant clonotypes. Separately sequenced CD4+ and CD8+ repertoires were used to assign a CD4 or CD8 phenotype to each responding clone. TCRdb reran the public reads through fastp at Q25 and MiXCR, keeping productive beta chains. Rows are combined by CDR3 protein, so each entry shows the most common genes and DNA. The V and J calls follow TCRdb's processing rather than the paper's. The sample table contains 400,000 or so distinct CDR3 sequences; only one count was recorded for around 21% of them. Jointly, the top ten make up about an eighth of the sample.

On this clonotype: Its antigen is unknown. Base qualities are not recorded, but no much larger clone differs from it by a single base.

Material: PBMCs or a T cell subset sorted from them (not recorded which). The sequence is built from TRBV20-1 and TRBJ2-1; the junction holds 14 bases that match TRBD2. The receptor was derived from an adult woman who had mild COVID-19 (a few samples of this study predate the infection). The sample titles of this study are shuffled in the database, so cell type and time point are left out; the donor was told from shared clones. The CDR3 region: CSARAYWTSGGPEQFF. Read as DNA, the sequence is TGCAGTGCTAGAGCTTATTGGACTAGCGGGGGGCCGGAGCAGTTCTTC.